The 17 T cell receptor beta chains below were found in one sample sequenced in a study of Graves' ophthalmopathy and Graves' hyperthyroidism. Amplification of TCR beta CDR3 regions used RNA transcripts. The first-round RT-PCR employed HTBI primers together with the Qiagen OneStep RT-PCR kit. A multiplex PCR was then performed as the second round. TCRdb independently ran MiXCR on the multiplex PCR reads; one entry per CDR3 protein. Of about 480,000 distinct CDR3 sequences listed, around 15% are singletons. Sequencing was carried out using blood. Every receptor here comes from a woman aged 25 to 39 with Graves' ophthalmopathy.

This clonotype has a handful of counts. The chain links TRBV5-1 to TRBJ1-3; 7 positions agree with TRBD1. The germline V gene encodes CDR1 SGHRS and CDR2 YFSETQ. The V and J ends lost 3 bases and 5 bases, in that order; junction bases with no gene match: 8. The CDR3 spans 15 residues. The CDR3 bases are TGCGCCAGCAGCTCGATGGGGGACAGAAGAAACACCATATATTTT. Translation gives CASSSMGDRRNTIYF.

This clonotype was picked up many times. V is TRBV11-2 and J is TRBJ1-2, with D tentatively TRBD1 (6 bases). The germline CDR1 and CDR2 sequences are SGHAT and FQNNGV. V dropped 6 bases and J dropped 8 bases, with 19 bases sitting between them. The CDR3 length is 14 residues. CDR3 protein: CASRHNRELWGYTF. Written as DNA, the CDR3 is TGTGCCAGCAGACACAACAGGGAGCTCTGGGGCTACACCTTC.

The genes are TRBV14 and TRBJ2-5; the D gene is possibly TRBD1 (6 bases). V shed 1 base and J shed 5 bases, with 20 bases lying between them. The germline CDR1 and CDR2 sequences are SGHDN and FVKESK. This CDR3 comprises 17 residues. CDR3: CASSQAARRGRGETQYF. CDR3 in DNA: TGTGCCAGCAGCCAAGCCGCCAGGCGAGGAAGGGGGGAGACCCAGTACTTC. The entire variable domain, with the rest obtained from reference TRBV14 and TRBJ2-5, is as follows: EAGVTQFPSHSVIEKGQTVTLRCDPISGHDNLYWYRRVMGKEIKFLLHFVKESKQDESGMPNNRFLAERTGGTYSTLKVQPAELEDSGVYFCASSQAARRGRGETQYFGPGTRLLVL.

Note on this clonotype: One junction end disagrees with the germline gene, perhaps due to a read error. This rearrangement joins TRBV6-5 to TRBJ1-2; perhaps TRBD1 as D (5 bases). The CDR3 totals 13 residues. CDR1 and CDR2 (germline): MNHEY, SVGAGI. The CDR3 coding sequence is TGTTCCAGCAGTTACGAGGGGAACTATGGCTACACCTTC. Its translation is CSSSYEGNYGYTF.

The chain couples TRBV12-3 or TRBV12-4 to TRBJ2-7; D is unclear. Trimming cost V 6 bases and J 2 bases, with 14 bases left between them. The CDR3 loop spans 14 amino acids. The DNA of the CDR3 is TGTGCCAGCAGCGCGGACCCGCGGCCCTACGAGCAGTACTTC. Protein sequence: CASSADPRPYEQYF.

This clonotype was found many times. The V gene is TRBV6-1, the J gene TRBJ1-3; TRBD1 matches 8 bases. The CDR3 contains 15 residues. With V trimmed by 1 base and J by 1 base, 0 bases remained unmatched. Per the germline V gene, CDR1 is MNHNS and CDR2 is SASEGT. In nucleotides, the CDR3 is TGTGCCAGCAGTGAAGGGACAGGGTCTGGAAACACCATATATTTT. Translation gives CASSEGTGSGNTIYF.

This clonotype was seen many times. The chain combines TRBV6-1 with TRBJ2-7, with D unclear. The V end was cut by 4 bases, the J end by 0 bases, with 10 bases between. Per the germline V gene, CDR1 is MNHNS and CDR2 is SASEGT. The CDR3 is 14 amino acids. The DNA for the CDR3 is TGTGCCAGCAGTGGGGATCAGAGCTCCTACGAGCAGTACTTC. Its translation: CASSGDQSSYEQYF.

The table lists this clonotype with many counts. V and J are TRBV6-5 and TRBJ1-5; no clear D. Between the trimmed V and J ends, which lost 3 bases and 9 bases, there was a span of 15 bases. This CDR3 region has 14 residues. The V gene's germline CDR1 is MNHEY and CDR2 SVGAGI. CDR3 residues: CASSYREDVGPQHF. Written as DNA, the CDR3 is TGTGCCAGCAGTTATAGAGAGGACGTTGGGCCCCAGCATTTT.

The genes are TRBV5-1 and TRBJ1-6; 10 positions match TRBD1. CDR1 and CDR2 (germline): SGHRS, YFSETQ. The V segment lost 4 bases and the J segment 5 bases; nucleotides outside the gene matches: 12. The CDR3 spans 18 residues. CDR3 sequence reads: CASSLLTPGTGDNSPLHF. The CDR3 DNA sequence: TGCGCCAGCAGCCTCTTAACTCCCGGGACAGGGGATAATTCACCCCTCCACTTT.

About this clonotype: The missing conserved phenylalanine or tryptophan at the end of this CDR3 makes a read error likely. The genes are TRBV14 and TRBJ1-1, with a weak D call TRBD1 (5 bases). With 2 bases removed from V and 3 bases from J, the gap between germline ends came to 10 bases. CDR3 length: 14 residues. Looked up from germline, CDR1 is SGHDN and CDR2 is FVKESK. As DNA, the CDR3 is TGTGCCAGCAGCCAACGGGGGGGATACACTGAAGCTTTCGTT. The encoded protein is CASSQRGGYTEAFV.

A remark on this clonotype: This may come from a read error, since a much larger clone is one base off. The chain links TRBV20-1 to TRBJ2-7; TRBD1 agrees at 9 bases. CDR3 length equals 16 residues. Germline CDR1 reads DFQATT; CDR2 reads SNEGSKA (reference sequence). The CDR3 spells CSARDRGTGLPYEQDF. The CDR3, as DNA: TGCAGTGCTAGAGACCGCGGGACAGGGCTCCCCTACGAGCAGGACTTC.

This clonotype was counted at least ten times. The rearrangement joins TRBV29-1 to TRBJ2-7; no clear D. Between the trimmed V and J ends, which lost 4 bases and 7 bases, there was a span of 8 bases. Germline V gene lookup returns CDR1 SQVTM and CDR2 ANQGSEA. CDR3 length: 10 amino acids. The CDR3 region has the DNA TGCAGCGTTGGAACCAAAGAGCAGTACTTC. It codes for CSVGTKEQYF.

Ten or more counts support this clonotype. J is TRBJ1-2 and V is TRBV3-1; D may be TRBD1 (5 bases). Germline assignment: CDR1 LGHDT and CDR2 YNNKEL (reference sequence). The CDR3 sequence is 13 residues long. The ends were cut back, 0 bases at V and 8 bases at J, with 10 bases in the middle. The CDR3 loop reads CASSQERRGGYTF. The DNA for the CDR3 is TGTGCCAGCAGCCAAGAACGAAGGGGCGGCTACACCTTC.

Many counts were recorded for this clonotype. This chain joins TRBV5-1 and TRBJ2-7, with 8 bases aligning to TRBD2. Germline V gene data show CDR1 as SGHRS and CDR2 as YFSETQ. The CDR3 is 15 residues long. The J segment lost 6 bases and the V segment lost 2 bases, leaving 10 bases of the junction unmatched. CDR3 loop: CASSFSGSGGVEQYF. CDR3 nucleotide sequence: TGCGCCAGCAGCTTCAGCGGGTCCGGGGGGGTCGAGCAGTACTTC.

The chain joins TRBV3-1 to TRBJ1-1; D might be TRBD1 (5 bases). From germline, CDR1 is LGHDT and CDR2 YNNKEL (reference sequence). The CDR3 is made up of 15 amino acids. V lost 3 bases, J lost 4 bases, and 15 bases lay in between. The CDR3 reads CASSQARQFATEAFF. The CDR3 bases are TGTGCCAGCAGCCAGGCGAGACAGTTTGCCACTGAAGCTTTCTTT. Full variable domain (remainder filled in from reference TRBV3-1 and TRBJ1-1): DTAVSQTPKYLVTQMGNDKSIKCEQNLGHDTMYWYKQDSKKFLKIMFSYNNKELIINETVPNRFSPKSPDKAHLNLHINSLELGDSAVYFCASSQARQFATEAFFGQGTRLTVV.

There are a few counts of this clonotype. The chain has TRBV9 and TRBJ2-1; D unclear. CDR1 SGDLS and CDR2 YYNGEE come from the germline V gene. V was cut by 1 base and J by 0 bases, with 11 bases left in between. The CDR3 runs 16 residues. DNA for the CDR3: TGTGCCAGCAGCGTAACACACTTAATCTCCTACAATGAGCAGTTCTTC. It yields the protein CASSVTHLISYNEQFF.

This clonotype was counted ten times or more. This chain joins TRBV20-1 and TRBJ1-1; the D gene is possibly TRBD1 (5 bases). Trimming shortened V by 0 bases and J by 5 bases, and 13 bases separated the two germline ends. Germline loops: CDR1 DFQATT, CDR2 SNEGSKA (reference sequence). CDR3 length: 14 residues. The CDR3 loop reads CSARDFKGSTEAFF. CDR3 bases: TGCAGTGCTAGAGATTTTAAGGGGAGTACTGAAGCTTTCTTT.